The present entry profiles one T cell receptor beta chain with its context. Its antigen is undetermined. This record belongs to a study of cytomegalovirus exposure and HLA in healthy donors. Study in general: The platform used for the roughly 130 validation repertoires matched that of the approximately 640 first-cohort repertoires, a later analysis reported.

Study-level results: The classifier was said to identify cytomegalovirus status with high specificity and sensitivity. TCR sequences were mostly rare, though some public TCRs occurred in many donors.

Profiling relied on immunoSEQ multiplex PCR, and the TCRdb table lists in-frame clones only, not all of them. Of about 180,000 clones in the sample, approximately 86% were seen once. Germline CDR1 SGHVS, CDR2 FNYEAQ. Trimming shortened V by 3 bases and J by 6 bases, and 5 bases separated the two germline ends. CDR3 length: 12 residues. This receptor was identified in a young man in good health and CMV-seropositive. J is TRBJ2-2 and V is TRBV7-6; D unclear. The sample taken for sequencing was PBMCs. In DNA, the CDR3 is TGTGCCAGCAGCTTCGGTTCCGGGGAGCTGTTTTTT. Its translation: CASSFGSGELFF.